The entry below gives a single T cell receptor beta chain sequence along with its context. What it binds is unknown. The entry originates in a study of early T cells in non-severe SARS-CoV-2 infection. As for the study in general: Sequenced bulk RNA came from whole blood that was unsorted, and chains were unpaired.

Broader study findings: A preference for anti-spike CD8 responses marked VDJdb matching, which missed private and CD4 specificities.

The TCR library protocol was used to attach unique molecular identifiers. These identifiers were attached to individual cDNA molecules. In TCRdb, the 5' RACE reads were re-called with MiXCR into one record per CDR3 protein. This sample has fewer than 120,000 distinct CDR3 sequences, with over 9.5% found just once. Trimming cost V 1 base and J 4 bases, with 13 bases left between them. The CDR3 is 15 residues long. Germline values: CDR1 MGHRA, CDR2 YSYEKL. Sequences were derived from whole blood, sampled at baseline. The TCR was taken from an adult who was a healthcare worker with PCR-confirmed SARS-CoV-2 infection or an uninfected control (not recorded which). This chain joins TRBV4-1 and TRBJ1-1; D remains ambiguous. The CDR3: CASSQVWSVGTEAFF. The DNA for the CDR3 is TGCGCCAGCAGCCAAGTATGGAGTGTGGGCACTGAAGCTTTCTTT.